One T cell receptor (beta chain) is described in this entry. Trimming pared 6 bases from V and 2 bases from J, leaving 10 bases between. The CDR3 consists of 13 residues. Per germline, CDR1 SNHLY and CDR2 FYNNEI. TCRdb's copy holds only in-frame clones and misses some; the assay was immunoSEQ multiplex PCR. The sample consists of about 300,000 clones, nearly 90% of them appearing once. The data stem from a study of blood T cell repertoires in COVID-19. Whole-study context: There were acute and convalescent COVID-19 samples, and they came from the United States, Italy and Spain. In each case, the material was cDNA or gDNA derived from T cells, B-cell-depleted T cells, or PBMCs.

The chain employs TRBV2 and TRBJ1-1; possible D gene TRBD1, 5 bases. The sequenced sample consisted of PBMCs or T cells enriched from blood (not recorded which). This sequence was found in a woman in her late teens or twenties with acute COVID-19. CDR3 region: CASRARVNTEAFF. The CDR3 DNA follows: TGTGCCAGCAGGGCCAGGGTTAACACTGAAGCTTTCTTT.